This T cell receptor (beta chain) derives from a study of somatic mutations in cytotoxic T cells in rheumatoid arthritis. Study-level background: An approximately 30 ml EDTA sample of patient blood was drawn right after diagnosis, before any treatment. Flow-sorting brought some V beta antibody-stained T-cell populations to nearly 100% purity, V beta1+ cells sequenced for TCRB among them. Study-wide results and caveats: TRBV07 showed slight underrepresentation in rheumatoid arthritis patients, unadjusted for multiple comparisons. Over 20% of CD8+ cells belonged to the largest CD8+ clone in about an eighth of the 65 patients.

Here immunoSEQ multiplex PCR was the method, and the copy in TCRdb shows in-frame clones only, minus some. The table has some 20,000 clones, about 83% seen once; the top ten hold 11%. This clone was found a few times. Antigen: not known. V lost 1 base to trimming and J lost 4 bases; unmatched junction nucleotides: 6. The length of the CDR3 is 16 residues. Germline CDR1 is MNHNS and CDR2 is SASEGT. This chain links TRBV6-1 with TRBJ2-3, with TRBD2 identical over 9 bases. Sequencing was performed on CD8+ T cells sorted from blood. The TCR comes from a man aged 18 to 29 with rheumatoid arthritis. In nucleotides, the CDR3 is TGTGCCAGCAGTGAAGGACTAGCGGTAGTCTCAGATACGCAGTATTTT. Its protein product is CASSEGLAVVSDTQYF.